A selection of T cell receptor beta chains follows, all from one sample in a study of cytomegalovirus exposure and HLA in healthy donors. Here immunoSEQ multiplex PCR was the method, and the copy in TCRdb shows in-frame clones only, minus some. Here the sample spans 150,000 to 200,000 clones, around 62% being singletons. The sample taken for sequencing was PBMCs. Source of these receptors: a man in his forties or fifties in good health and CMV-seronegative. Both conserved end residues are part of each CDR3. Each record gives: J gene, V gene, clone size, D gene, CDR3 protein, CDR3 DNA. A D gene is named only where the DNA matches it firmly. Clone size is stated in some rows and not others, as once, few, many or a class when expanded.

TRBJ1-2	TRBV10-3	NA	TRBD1	CAISEGGGGYTF	TGTGCCATCAGTGAAGGGGGCGGTGGCTACACCTTC
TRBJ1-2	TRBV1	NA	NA	CTSTLGPYGYTF	TGCACCAGCACCCTCGGTCCCTATGGCTACACCTTC
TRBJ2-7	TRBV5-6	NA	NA	CASSKAGVAYEQYF	TGTGCCAGCAGTAAGGCAGGGGTCGCCTACGAGCAGTACTTC
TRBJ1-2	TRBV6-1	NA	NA	CASSEGGEGIGGYTF	TGTGCCAGCAGTGAAGGGGGGGAGGGAATTGGAGGCTACACCTTC
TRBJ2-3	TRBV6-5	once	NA	CASSYLLSGTDTQYF	TGTGCCAGCAGTTACTTACTCTCGGGCACAGATACGCAGTATTTT
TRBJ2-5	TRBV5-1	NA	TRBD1	CASSLQRQGAGETQYF	TGCGCCAGCAGCTTACAACGACAGGGGGCCGGGGAGACCCAGTACTTC
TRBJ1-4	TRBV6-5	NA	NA	CATKKGQNEKLFF	TGTGCCACCAAGAAAGGACAAAATGAAAAACTGTTTTTT
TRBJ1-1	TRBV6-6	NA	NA	CASSYSAGADTEAFF	TGTGCCAGCAGTTACTCGGCAGGGGCAGACACTGAAGCTTTCTTT
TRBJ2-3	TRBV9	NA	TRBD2	CASSIRLAGAGDTQYF	TGTGCCAGCAGCATACGACTAGCGGGAGCGGGAGATACGCAGTATTTT
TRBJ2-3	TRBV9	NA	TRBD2	CASSPGLAGGPRTDTQYF	TGTGCCAGCAGCCCCGGACTAGCGGGAGGGCCTCGCACAGATACGCAGTATTTT
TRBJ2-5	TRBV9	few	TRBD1	CASSYGQGQETQYF	TGTGCCAGCAGCTACGGACAGGGCCAAGAGACCCAGTACTTC
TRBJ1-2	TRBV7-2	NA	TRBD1	CASSPQWTGTMKRTF	TGTGCCAGCAGCCCCCAGTGGACAGGGACTATGAAGAGAACCTTC
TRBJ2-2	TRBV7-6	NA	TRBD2	CASSSLGGRGTGELFF	TGTGCCAGCAGCTCATTGGGAGGGCGCGGCACCGGGGAGCTGTTTTTT
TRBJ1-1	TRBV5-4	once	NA	CASSLEAGRSYAEAFF	TGTGCCAGCAGCTTGGAGGCAGGGCGATCTTACGCTGAAGCTTTCTTT
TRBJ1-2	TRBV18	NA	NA	CASSPGSGGRNGYTF	TGTGCCAGCTCACCGGGTTCGGGGGGCAGGAATGGCTACACCTTC
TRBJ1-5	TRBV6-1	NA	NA	CASRALTGNNQPQHF	TGTGCCAGCAGGGCTTTGACAGGCAACAATCAGCCCCAGCATTTT
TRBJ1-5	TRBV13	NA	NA	CASSLGQNQPQHF	TGTGCCAGCAGCTTAGGCCAGAATCAGCCCCAGCATTTT
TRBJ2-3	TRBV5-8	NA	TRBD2	CASSLVASGSLDTQYF	TGTGCCAGCAGCTTGGTGGCTAGCGGGAGTCTAGATACGCAGTATTTT
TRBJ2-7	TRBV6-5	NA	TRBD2	CASTRGVAGGFEQYF	TGTGCCAGCACCCGCGGGGTAGCGGGGGGCTTCGAGCAGTACTTC
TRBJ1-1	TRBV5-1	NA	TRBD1	CASSSQGAFLNTEAFF	TGCGCCAGCAGCTCACAGGGGGCCTTTCTGAACACTGAAGCTTTCTTT
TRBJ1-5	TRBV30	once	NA	CAWASGSLNQPQHF	TGTGCCTGGGCCTCAGGGTCTCTCAATCAGCCCCAGCATTTT
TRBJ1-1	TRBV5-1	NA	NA	CASRFTELNTEAFF	TGCGCGAGCCGGTTTACAGAATTGAACACTGAAGCTTTCTTT